This TCR beta chain was recovered during a study of early T cells in non-severe SARS-CoV-2 infection. Overall study context: Unsorted whole blood bulk RNA was sequenced, with unpaired chains. Study-wide findings and caveats: Anti-spike CD8 responses were favored by VDJdb matching, which missed private and CD4 specificities.

The protocol attached unique molecular identifiers to individual cDNA molecules. TCRdb used MiXCR to reprocess the 5' RACE reads, holding one entry per CDR3 protein. The table lists about 58,000 distinct CDR3 sequences, 12% of them singletons, with less than 4.5% in the top ten. This clonotype has only a few counts. Its antigen remains unknown. The clonotype comes from an adult who was a healthcare worker with PCR-confirmed SARS-CoV-2 infection or an uninfected control (not recorded which). Sequenced: whole blood.

The CDR3 here is CASSQGLADQETQYF. The DNA for the CDR3 is TGTGCCAGCAGCCAGGGCCTAGCGGACCAAGAGACCCAGTACTTC. The V call is TRBV4-2, the J call TRBJ2-5, with 7 bases matching TRBD2. V shed 3 bases and J 0 bases; nucleotides not matched to a gene: 4. The CDR3 is 15 amino acids. Germline V gene lookup returns CDR1 LGHNA and CDR2 YNFKEQ.